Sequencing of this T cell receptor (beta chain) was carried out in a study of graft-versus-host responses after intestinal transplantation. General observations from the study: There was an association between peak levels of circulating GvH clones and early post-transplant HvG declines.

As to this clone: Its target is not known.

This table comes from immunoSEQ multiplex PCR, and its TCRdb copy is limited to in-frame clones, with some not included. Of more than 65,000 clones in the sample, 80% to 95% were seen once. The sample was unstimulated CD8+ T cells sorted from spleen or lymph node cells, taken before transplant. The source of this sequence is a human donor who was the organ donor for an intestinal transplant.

The CDR3 loop is CATSRTYSGYGYTF. DNA of the CDR3: TGTGCCACCAGCAGAACCTATAGTGGCTATGGCTACACCTTC. The V call is TRBV15, the J call TRBJ1-2; D gene uncertain. V dropped 2 bases and J dropped 4 bases, with 11 bases sitting between them. The CDR3 contains 14 residues. CDR1 LNHNV and CDR2 YYDKDF come from the germline V gene (reference sequence).